The clone carrying this T cell receptor (beta chain) has ten or more counts. These data come from a study of neurological immune-mediated disorders. The CDR3 runs to 15 residues. CDR1 MNHEY and CDR2 SMNVEV come from the germline V gene (reference sequence). V gave up 5 bases and J gave up 5 bases; unmatched junction bases: 10. A single run covered 15-18 subjects with over 160 million TCR-beta sequences. TCRdb itself ran the 5' RACE reads through MiXCR, one entry per CDR3 protein. There are roughly 61,000 distinct CDR3 sequences in the sample; about 11% occur only once, and 5% to 8.5% lies in the top ten. Time point: longitudinal time-point 1 (baseline).

Material: PBMCs. This sequence was found in a male donor with HTLV-1-associated myelopathy (HAM/TSP). This rearrangement joins TRBV27 to TRBJ2-5, with 8 bases lining up with TRBD2. The chain's CDR3 is CASSPRAAGAETQYF. As DNA, the CDR3 is TGTGCCAGCAGTCCGCGGGCAGCGGGGGCCGAGACCCAGTACTTC.